The next 30 T cell receptor beta chains were all read from a single sample in a study of blood T cell repertoires in COVID-19. The assay was immunoSEQ multiplex PCR, and TCRdb's table has in-frame clones only and misses some. The sample has around 190,000 clones, about 85% seen once. The sequenced sample was peripheral blood. These receptors all stem from a woman aged 60-75 years with acute or convalescent COVID-19.

The chain employs TRBV2 and TRBJ1-4; 8 nucleotides match TRBD1. Unmatched junction bases numbered 6, after V lost 6 bases and J lost 6 bases. The CDR3 runs 14 residues. The germline gives CDR1 SNHLY, CDR2 FYNNEI. The DNA for the CDR3 is TGTGCCAGCAGGTCCGGCAGGGGGCATGAAAAACTGTTTTTT. It encodes CASRSGRGHEKLFF.

V usage is TRBV11-3 and J usage is TRBJ1-1; D is unclear. Germline V CDR1 and CDR2: SGHNT, YENEEA. The V and J ends lost 4 bases and 3 bases respectively, with 6 bases between them. CDR3 length equals 12 residues. CDR3 sequence: CASSSTYTEAFF. CDR3 sequence (DNA): TGTGCCAGCAGCTCAACTTACACTGAAGCTTTCTTT.

The chain combines TRBV7-9 with TRBJ1-2; 9 bases line up with TRBD1. CDR3 size: 15 residues. From germline, CDR1 is SEHNR and CDR2 FQNEAQ (reference sequence). The J segment lost 8 bases and the V segment lost 6 bases, leaving 13 bases of the junction unmatched. The CDR3 DNA reads as TGTGCCAGCAGTTGGGACCAACAGGGGGCCGGAGGCTACACCTTC. Translated: CASSWDQQGAGGYTF.

This chain joins TRBV19 and TRBJ2-5, with D possibly being TRBD2 (6 bases). The V gene's germline CDR1 is LNHDA and CDR2 SQIVND (reference sequence). V gave up 2 bases and J gave up 2 bases, with 9 bases separating them. This CDR3 has 14 residues. CDR3 in amino acids: CASSISGTQETQYF. For the CDR3, the DNA is TGTGCCAGTAGTATATCGGGGACTCAAGAGACCCAGTACTTC.

In this sample, this clone turned up once. Other DNA sequences from this sample encode an identical CDR3 as well. The chain joins TRBV29-1 to TRBJ2-3; D is perhaps TRBD1 (5 bases). This CDR3 comprises 12 residues. CDR1 is SQVTM and CDR2 is ANQGSEA in the germline V gene. V was shortened by 3 bases and J by 5 bases, with 9 bases between the two germline ends. CDR3 bases: TGCAGCGTTGATCAGGGTGTAGATACGCAGTATTTT. This gives the protein CSVDQGVDTQYF.

The rearrangement links TRBV18 to TRBJ1-1; D uncertain. Germline assignment: CDR1 KGHSH and CDR2 LQKENI. V was cut by 2 bases and J by 4 bases, with 5 bases left in between. This CDR3 region has 12 residues. The chain's CDR3 is CASSPIGTEAFF. CDR3 bases: TGTGCCAGCTCACCAATCGGCACTGAAGCTTTCTTT.

V usage is TRBV2 and J usage is TRBJ1-2, with 7 bases aligning to TRBD1. Losses at the gene ends were 6 bases for V and 4 bases for J; bases not matched to a gene: 17. Germline V CDR1 and CDR2: SNHLY, FYNNEI. This CDR3 comprises 17 residues. The CDR3 coding sequence is TGTGCCAGCAGCAAAACCTCCGGGAAGCAGGGGGGCTATGGCTACACCTTC. This gives the protein CASSKTSGKQGGYGYTF.

The chain recombines TRBV29-1 with TRBJ2-1; a possible D gene is TRBD2 (6 bases). Germline V gene lookup returns CDR1 SQVTM and CDR2 ANQGSEA. The CDR3 runs to 16 residues. V lost 6 bases to trimming and J lost 1 base, with 19 bases between them. CDR3 sequence: CSVRGLGGGSYNEQFF. The CDR3 coding sequence is TGCAGCGTGAGGGGTTTGGGAGGCGGGTCCTACAATGAGCAGTTCTTC.

The J gene is TRBJ1-5, the V gene TRBV6-6, with TRBD1 matching 8 bases. The CDR3 runs to 15 residues. V shed 0 bases and J 2 bases; nucleotides not matched to a gene: 0. Germline loops: CDR1 MNHNY, CDR2 SVGAGI (reference sequence). CDR3 amino acids: CASSYSTGGNQPQHF. The CDR3 coding sequence is TGTGCCAGCAGTTACTCGACAGGGGGCAATCAGCCCCAGCATTTT.

The chain employs TRBV6-4 and TRBJ2-1, with a weak D call TRBD1 (5 bases). With 5 bases removed from V and 5 bases from J, the gap between germline ends came to 10 bases. The CDR3 sequence is 13 residues long. Germline V lookup: CDR1 MRHNA, CDR2 SNTAGT. The CDR3 region has the DNA TGTGCCAGCAGTCTCGACAGAAACAATGAGCAGTTCTTC. This encodes CASSLDRNNEQFF.

The chain carries TRBV28 and TRBJ2-7; 11 bases are a match to TRBD2. The CDR3 extends over 18 amino acids. V trimming: 2 bases; J trimming: 5 bases; junction bases outside the gene matches: 14. The germline V gene has CDR1 MDHEN and CDR2 SYDVKM. In DNA, the CDR3 is TGTGCCAGCAGTTTACTTATATCTGCTAGCGGGAGGAAAGACGAGCAGTACTTC. It encodes CASSLLISASGRKDEQYF.

CDR3 loop: CASSRQWANSPLHF. The CDR3 DNA sequence: TGTGCCAGCAGTCGACAGTGGGCTAATTCACCCCTCCACTTT. The genes are TRBV6-2 or TRBV6-3 and TRBJ1-6; possibly TRBD1 for D (5 bases). The CDR3 has 14 amino acids. V was pared by 5 bases and J by 6 bases, with 11 bases between. CDR1 is MNHEY, CDR2 SVGEGT, per germline.

This chain uses TRBV6-5 with TRBJ1-2, with 7 bases fitting TRBD1. Germline V gene lookup returns CDR1 MNHEY and CDR2 SVGAGI. The J segment lost 4 bases and the V segment lost 7 bases, leaving 9 bases of the junction unmatched. This CDR3 has 14 amino acids. The CDR3 is CASTLTGASYGYTF. For the CDR3, the DNA is TGTGCCAGCACCCTAACAGGGGCCTCCTATGGCTACACCTTC.

J is TRBJ1-1 and V is TRBV30; 7 bases agree with TRBD1. CDR3 length equals 13 residues. CDR1 and CDR2 from the germline V gene are GTSNPN and SVGIG (reference sequence). V was clipped by 5 bases and J by 3 bases; unmatched bases: 6. CDR3 bases: TGTGCCTGGTCACAGGGGAGCGACACTGAAGCTTTCTTT. This sequence encodes CAWSQGSDTEAFF.

J is TRBJ1-1 and V is TRBV19, with D possibly being TRBD1 (5 bases). The CDR3 runs to 14 residues. Per the germline V gene, CDR1 is LNHDA and CDR2 is SQIVND (reference sequence). Trimming took 6 bases from V and 2 from J, leaving 13 bases between them. The CDR3 loop is CASRLTGPNTEAFF. CDR3 DNA sequence: TGTGCCAGTAGGCTTACAGGCCCAAACACTGAAGCTTTCTTT.

The chain combines TRBV13 with TRBJ2-1; 10 bases line up with TRBD1. The CDR3 covers 14 residues. Per germline, CDR1 PRHDT and CDR2 FYEKMQ (reference sequence). Unmatched junction bases numbered 4, after V lost 4 bases and J lost 7 bases. In nucleotides, the CDR3 is TGTGCCAGCAGCTGGGACAGGGGTAGGAATGAGCAGTTCTTC. This codes for CASSWDRGRNEQFF.

The J gene is TRBJ1-2, the V gene TRBV30; TRBD1 might be the D (5 bases). The V end was cut by 4 bases, the J end by 4 bases, with 10 bases between. From germline, CDR1 is GTSNPN and CDR2 SVGIG (reference sequence). This CDR3 region has 12 residues. In DNA form, the CDR3 reads TGTGCCTGGACCGGACAAGGCTATGGCTACACCTTC. Translating gives CAWTGQGYGYTF.

The gene calls are TRBV30 and TRBJ1-5; TRBD1 might be the D (6 bases). Trimming stripped 0 bases from V and 0 bases from J, with 6 bases between. From germline, CDR1 is GTSNPN and CDR2 SVGIG (reference sequence). The CDR3 has 14 amino acids. CDR3 in amino acids: CAWSVGGSNQPQHF. The CDR3 bases are TGTGCCTGGAGTGTAGGGGGTAGCAATCAGCCCCAGCATTTT.

The J gene is TRBJ2-4, the V gene TRBV5-1; D is possibly TRBD2 (5 bases). The CDR3 has 14 amino acids. CDR1 and CDR2 from the germline V gene are SGHRS and YFSETQ. The germline V and J ends were trimmed by 4 bases and 6 bases, with 14 bases remaining between them. The CDR3 here is CASSLGLAVNIQYF. CDR3 DNA sequence: TGCGCCAGCAGCCTCGGACTCGCGGTAAACATTCAGTACTTC. Full variable domain (missing parts from reference TRBV5-1 and TRBJ2-4): KAGVTQTPRYLIKTRGQQVTLSCSPISGHRSVSWYQQTPGQGLQFLFEYFSETQRNKGNFPGRFSGRQFSNSRSEMNVSTLELGDSALYLCASSLGLAVNIQYFGAGTRLSVL.

The chain has TRBV6-1 and TRBJ1-5; D gene unclear. Looked up from germline, CDR1 is MNHNS and CDR2 is SASEGT. Trimming stripped 0 bases from V and 0 bases from J, with 6 bases between. This CDR3 region has 15 residues. CDR3 loop: CASSEAQYSNQPQHF. The CDR3 region has the DNA TGTGCCAGCAGTGAAGCCCAGTATAGCAATCAGCCCCAGCATTTT.

This clone was seen only a few times. This sequence joins TRBV7-2 and TRBJ2-2, with a possible D match to TRBD2 (5 bases). Germline-derived CDR1 and CDR2 are SGHTA and FQGNSA. The CDR3 is made up of 14 amino acids. V lost 4 bases and J lost 4, with 10 bases in between. The CDR3 here is CASSSRTFTGELFF. The CDR3 nucleotides read TGTGCCAGCAGCTCTCGGACTTTCACCGGGGAGCTGTTTTTT.

This clone was detected only once. The chain combines TRBV6-1 with TRBJ2-7; TRBD1 is a possible D gene (7 bases). V lost 3 bases and J lost 3, with 12 bases in between. The length of the CDR3 is 14 residues. Germline lookup yields CDR1 MNHNS and CDR2 SASEGT. The CDR3 here is CASSEGQGGYEQYF. CDR3 DNA: TGTGCCAGCAGTGAGGGGCAGGGGGGCTACGAGCAGTACTTC.

V and J are TRBV19 and TRBJ2-1; the match to TRBD2 covers 8 bases. J gave up 7 bases and V 8 bases, and 10 bases lay outside the gene matches. Germline values: CDR1 LNHDA, CDR2 SQIVND (reference sequence). The CDR3 spans 14 residues. CDR3 amino acids: CASSTREAGNEQFF. The CDR3 bases are TGTGCCAGTTCCACGCGGGAGGCGGGTAATGAGCAGTTCTTC.

This chain connects TRBV5-4 to TRBJ1-2, with D unclear. Germline V CDR1 and CDR2: SGHNT, YYREEE (reference sequence). This CDR3 has 14 amino acids. The ends were cut back, 4 bases at V and 4 bases at J, with 14 bases in the middle. This CDR3 is CASSPGEGSYGYTF. CDR3 coding DNA: TGTGCCAGCAGCCCCGGAGAGGGAAGCTATGGCTACACCTTC.

The rearrangement links TRBV11-2 to TRBJ2-1; 15 bases match TRBD2. The CDR3 runs 16 residues. The germline CDR1 and CDR2 sequences are SGHAT and FQNNGV. V trimming: 5 bases; J trimming: 4 bases; junction bases outside the gene matches: 3. The CDR3: CASSPGLAGGYNEQFF. The CDR3 DNA reads TGTGCCAGCAGCCCGGGACTAGCGGGGGGTTACAATGAGCAGTTCTTC.

J is TRBJ2-3 and V is TRBV7-8, with a tentative D call TRBD2 (5 bases). Germline V gene data show CDR1 as SGHVS and CDR2 as FQNEAQ. CDR3 length: 15 residues. Trimming pared 3 bases from V and 6 bases from J, leaving 16 bases between. Here the CDR3 reads CASSFASSRRDTQYF. The CDR3 DNA sequence: TGTGCCAGCAGCTTCGCTAGCTCCCGAAGGGATACGCAGTATTTT.

The chain couples TRBV5-1 to TRBJ1-1, with D perhaps TRBD1 (5 bases). V was cut by 5 bases and J by 0 bases, with 11 bases left in between. In germline, CDR1 is SGHRS, CDR2 YFSETQ. The length of the CDR3 is 14 residues. CDR3 sequence reads: CASRLTEMNTEAFF. The DNA of the CDR3 is TGCGCCAGCAGACTGACAGAGATGAACACTGAAGCTTTCTTT.

The rearrangement joins TRBV5-1 to TRBJ2-6; possibly TRBD1 for D (5 bases). The CDR3 length is 18 residues. Germline V CDR1 and CDR2: SGHRS, YFSETQ. V dropped 1 base and J dropped 0 bases, with 14 bases sitting between them. The CDR3 sequence is CASSLKTGLSSGANVLTF. As DNA, the CDR3 is TGCGCCAGCAGCTTGAAAACAGGTCTCTCCTCTGGGGCCAACGTCCTGACTTTC. The full variable domain, its missing parts supplied by reference TRBV5-1 and TRBJ2-6, is KAGVTQTPRYLIKTRGQQVTLSCSPISGHRSVSWYQQTPGQGLQFLFEYFSETQRNKGNFPGRFSGRQFSNSRSEMNVSTLELGDSALYLCASSLKTGLSSGANVLTFGAGSRLTVL.

The chain joins TRBV25-1 to TRBJ1-6; D possibly corresponds to TRBD1 (5 bases). The V gene lost 1 base and the J gene lost 13 bases, with 17 bases spanning the gap. CDR3 length: 15 amino acids. Germline V gene lookup returns CDR1 MGHDK and CDR2 SYGVNS. CDR3 amino acids: CASSEWPGVGRPLHF. For the CDR3, the DNA is TGTGCCAGCAGTGAATGGCCTGGGGTGGGGCGCCCCCTCCACTTT.

V usage is TRBV6-5 and J usage is TRBJ1-4, with 8 nucleotides matching TRBD1. The CDR3 is 15 amino acids. The ends lost 7 bases at V and 8 bases at J; junction bases unmatched: 12. The V gene's germline CDR1 is MNHEY and CDR2 SVGAGI. CDR3 sequence: CASKTKTGAEEKLFF. For the CDR3, the DNA is TGTGCCAGCAAGACGAAGACAGGGGCGGAGGAAAAACTGTTTTTT.